This TCR beta chain was recovered during a study of T cell responses to AZD1222 COVID-19 vaccine. V dropped 8 bases and J dropped 6 bases, with 19 bases sitting between them. In germline, CDR1 is ENHRY, CDR2 SYGVKD. The CDR3 covers 14 residues. This table comes from immunoSEQ multiplex PCR, and its TCRdb copy is limited to in-frame clones, with some not included. The sample records approximately 69,000 clones, 83% being singletons. The clonotype comes from an adult who received the AZD1222 COVID-19 vaccine. This specimen consisted of peripheral blood, obtained 28 days after the second AZD1222 dose. This sequence joins TRBV10-3 and TRBJ1-2; D perhaps matches TRBD1 (5 bases). The CDR3 DNA reads as TGTGCCATCCCTGCCGGGGGATCTTGGGATGGCTACACCTTC. As protein: CAIPAGGSWDGYTF.